A single sample gave rise to the 15 T cell receptor beta chains below, sequenced in a study of blood T cell repertoires in COVID-19. Profiling relied on immunoSEQ multiplex PCR, and the TCRdb table lists in-frame clones only, not all of them. The sample includes 270,000 or so clones, approximately 91% of them seen just once. The sequenced sample was PBMCs or T cells enriched from blood (not recorded which). The receptors were gathered from a middle-aged woman with acute COVID-19.

The chain has TRBV5-1 and TRBJ1-4, with D perhaps matching TRBD1 (5 bases). Germline V gene data show CDR1 as SGHRS and CDR2 as YFSETQ. The CDR3 contains 14 residues. Between the trimmed V and J ends, which lost 0 bases and 4 bases, there was a span of 7 bases. The CDR3 region is CASSLGQYNEKLFF. CDR3 DNA: TGCGCCAGCAGCTTGGGACAGTATAATGAAAAACTGTTTTTT. Drawing the rest from reference TRBV5-1 and TRBJ1-4, the complete variable domain is KAGVTQTPRYLIKTRGQQVTLSCSPISGHRSVSWYQQTPGQGLQFLFEYFSETQRNKGNFPGRFSGRQFSNSRSEMNVSTLELGDSALYLCASSLGQYNEKLFFGSGTQLSVL.

V usage is TRBV9 and J usage is TRBJ2-5, with D perhaps matching TRBD1 (5 bases). The V gene's germline CDR1 is SGDLS and CDR2 YYNGEE. CDR3 length: 15 residues. V dropped 4 bases and J dropped 1 base, with 14 bases sitting between them. The CDR3 nucleotides read TGTGCCAGCAGCCCGGACATTGGCCTCCAAGAGACCCAGTACTTC. It yields the protein CASSPDIGLQETQYF. Based on the CDR3 plus reference TRBV9 and TRBJ2-5, the full variable domain is DSGVTQTPKHLITATGQRVTLRCSPRSGDLSVYWYQQSLDQGLQFLIQYYNGEERAKGNILERFSAQQFPDLHSELNLSSLELGDSALYFCASSPDIGLQETQYFGPGTRLLVL.

The chain combines TRBV19 with TRBJ1-5; 7 bases align to TRBD1. CDR1 LNHDA and CDR2 SQIVND come from the germline V gene (reference sequence). The CDR3 contains 16 residues. Losses at the gene ends were 7 bases for V and 2 bases for J; bases not matched to a gene: 11. The CDR3 DNA reads TGTGCCAGTAACCCATTTAGACAGGGAGGCAATCAGCCCCAGCATTTT. Protein sequence: CASNPFRQGGNQPQHF.

The gene calls are TRBV27 and TRBJ1-1; 8 bases are a match to TRBD1. V was clipped by 5 bases and J by 1 base; unmatched bases: 3. The CDR3 is made up of 14 amino acids. Germline CDR1 MNHEY, CDR2 SMNVEV (reference sequence). CDR3 nucleotide sequence: TGTGCCAGCAGTCGACAGGGGAAGAACACTGAAGCTTTCTTT. Residues: CASSRQGKNTEAFF.

This chain uses TRBV29-1 with TRBJ2-7; 14 positions match TRBD2. The CDR3 has 15 amino acids. The germline gives CDR1 SQVTM, CDR2 ANQGSEA. V was clipped by 4 bases and J by 2 bases; unmatched bases: 4. CDR3 sequence (DNA): TGCAGCGTTGTGACTAGCGGGAGGGGGACCTACGAGCAGTACTTC. Translating it yields CSVVTSGRGTYEQYF.

The rearrangement joins TRBV7-9 to TRBJ1-4; a weak D match, TRBD1 (5 bases). CDR1 is SEHNR and CDR2 is FQNEAQ in the germline V gene (reference sequence). The V end lost 1 base, the J end lost 5 bases, and 11 bases lay between the germline ends. The CDR3 loop spans 15 amino acids. The CDR3 loop is CASSLGGRGNEKLFF. Here the CDR3 DNA reads TGTGCCAGCAGCTTAGGGGGACGGGGGAATGAAAAACTGTTTTTT.

The chain combines TRBV4-2 with TRBJ1-1; no reliable D call. Germline V gives CDR1 LGHNA, CDR2 YNFKEQ. This CDR3 contains 15 residues. V shed 4 bases and J shed 0 bases, with 12 bases lying between them. In DNA form, the CDR3 reads TGTGCCAGCAGCCCCTCCCGGGTCGTGAACACTGAAGCTTTCTTT. Translation gives CASSPSRVVNTEAFF.

The V gene is TRBV5-6, the J gene TRBJ1-1; D gene uncertain. Trimming took 4 bases from V and 4 from J, leaving 23 bases between them. The CDR3 is made up of 17 amino acids. CDR1 SGHDT and CDR2 YYEEEE come from the germline V gene. CDR3 DNA: TGTGCCAGCAGCGTCAGACGCACGGCCGGTGAGGGCACTGAAGCTTTCTTT. Protein product: CASSVRRTAGEGTEAFF.

V is TRBV14 and J is TRBJ1-2, with a weak D call TRBD1 (5 bases). CDR3 length: 15 residues. Trimming shortened V by 0 bases and J by 4 bases, and 12 bases separated the two germline ends. Germline CDR1 SGHDN, CDR2 FVKESK. The DNA for the CDR3 is TGTGCCAGCAGCCAAGATGCAGGGCGTGCCTATGGCTACACCTTC. Translating gives CASSQDAGRAYGYTF. Drawing the rest from reference TRBV14 and TRBJ1-2, the complete variable domain is EAGVTQFPSHSVIEKGQTVTLRCDPISGHDNLYWYRRVMGKEIKFLLHFVKESKQDESGMPNNRFLAERTGGTYSTLKVQPAELEDSGVYFCASSQDAGRAYGYTFGSGTRLTVV.

The rearrangement uses TRBV11-2 and TRBJ1-6, with D possibly TRBD1 on 6 matching bases. Trimming pared 0 bases from V and 0 bases from J, leaving 12 bases between. Germline CDR1 and CDR2: SGHAT and FQNNGV. The CDR3 sequence is 18 residues long. The DNA for the CDR3 is TGTGCCAGCAGCTTAGAGGGACACGCGAGCTCCTATAATTCACCCCTCCACTTT. The encoded protein is CASSLEGHASSYNSPLHF.

V and J are TRBV30 and TRBJ2-3, with TRBD1 matching 7 bases. The ends lost 0 bases at V and 8 bases at J; junction bases unmatched: 11. Germline-derived CDR1 and CDR2 are GTSNPN and SVGIG (reference sequence). The CDR3 has 15 residues. This CDR3 is CAWSVQQGLGFTQYF. The CDR3 DNA reads TGTGCCTGGAGTGTACAACAGGGGCTGGGCTTTACGCAGTATTTT.

The chain recombines TRBV19 with TRBJ1-4; the match to TRBD1 covers 9 bases. CDR1 and CDR2 from the germline V gene are LNHDA and SQIVND (reference sequence). This CDR3 has 17 amino acids. The V segment lost 4 bases and the J segment 5 bases; nucleotides outside the gene matches: 11. The CDR3 loop reads CASSSTGGGNANEKLFF. The DNA for the CDR3 is TGTGCCAGTAGTAGCACAGGGGGCGGTAACGCAAATGAAAAACTGTTTTTT.

The rearrangement joins TRBV5-4 to TRBJ2-7, with 7 bases lining up with TRBD1. Germline CDR1 and CDR2: SGHNT and YYREEE (reference sequence). The CDR3 is 15 amino acids. V lost 0 bases, J lost 1 base, and 4 bases stayed unmatched. The CDR3, as DNA: TGTGCCAGCAGCTTGGAACAGGGGCTTTCCTACGAGCAGTACTTC. This codes for CASSLEQGLSYEQYF.

V gene TRBV19 combines with J gene TRBJ1-5; 7 positions match TRBD1. The CDR3 has 14 amino acids. J lost 11 bases, V lost 1 base, and 8 bases had no gene match. Germline lookup yields CDR1 LNHDA and CDR2 SQIVND (reference sequence). CDR3 amino acids: CASSIVDRTGAQHF. The CDR3 DNA is TGTGCCAGTAGTATAGTGGACAGGACGGGAGCCCAGCATTTT.

This clone was seen only once. The chain combines TRBV28 with TRBJ1-4; D gene unclear. Germline CDR1 and CDR2: MDHEN and SYDVKM. The CDR3 consists of 14 residues. V was pared by 2 bases and J by 7 bases, with 11 bases between. The CDR3 sequence is CASSLGGLGEKLFF. The CDR3 coding sequence is TGTGCCAGCAGTTTAGGAGGTTTAGGTGAAAAACTGTTTTTT.